The present entry profiles one T cell receptor beta chain with its context. TCRdb ran MiXCR on the 5' RACE reads and lists one entry per CDR3 protein. The table records around 21,000 distinct CDR3 sequences, about 29% of them present only once. Germline CDR1 is MNHEY and CDR2 is SVGAGI. V gave up 0 bases and J gave up 2 bases; unmatched junction bases: 11. This CDR3 has 20 residues. The chain has TRBV6-5 and TRBJ2-3; TRBD2 agrees at 13 bases. This receptor was obtained from a female donor with breast cancer. The sample consisted of tumor-infiltrating naive CD4+ T cells sorted from the breast tumor. Subset of the sample: naive CD4+ T cells, CD4+CD45RA+CD25-. This chain's CDR3 is CASSYSERPGLAGNTDTQYF. The DNA for the CDR3 is TGTGCCAGCAGTTACTCGGAACGTCCGGGACTAGCGGGGAACACAGATACGCAGTATTTT.